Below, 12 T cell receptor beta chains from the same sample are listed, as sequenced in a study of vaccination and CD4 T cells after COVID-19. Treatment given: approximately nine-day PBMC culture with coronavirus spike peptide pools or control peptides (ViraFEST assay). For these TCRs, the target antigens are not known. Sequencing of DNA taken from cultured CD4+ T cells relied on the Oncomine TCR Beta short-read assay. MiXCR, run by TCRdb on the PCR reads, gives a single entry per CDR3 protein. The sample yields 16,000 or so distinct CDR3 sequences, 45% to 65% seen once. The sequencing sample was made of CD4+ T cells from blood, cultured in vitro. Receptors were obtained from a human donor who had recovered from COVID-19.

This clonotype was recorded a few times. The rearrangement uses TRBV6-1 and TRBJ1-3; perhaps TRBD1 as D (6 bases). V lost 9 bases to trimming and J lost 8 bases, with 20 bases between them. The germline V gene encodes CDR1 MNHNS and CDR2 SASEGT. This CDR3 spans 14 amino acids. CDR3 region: CASGGATEGDTIYF. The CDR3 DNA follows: TGTGCCAGTGGAGGGGCGACAGAGGGGGACACCATATATTTT.

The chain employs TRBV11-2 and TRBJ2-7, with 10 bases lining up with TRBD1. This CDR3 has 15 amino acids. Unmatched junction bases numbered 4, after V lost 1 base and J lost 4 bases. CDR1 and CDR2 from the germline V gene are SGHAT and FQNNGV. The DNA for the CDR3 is TGTGCCAGCAGCTTAGGAAGGGACAGGGGATACGAGCAGTACTTC. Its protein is CASSLGRDRGYEQYF.

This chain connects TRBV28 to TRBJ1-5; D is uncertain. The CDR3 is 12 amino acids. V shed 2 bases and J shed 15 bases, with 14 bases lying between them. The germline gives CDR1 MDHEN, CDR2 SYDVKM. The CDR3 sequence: CASSLRAERRHF. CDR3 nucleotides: TGTGCCAGCAGTTTACGGGCCGAGCGAAGGCATTTT. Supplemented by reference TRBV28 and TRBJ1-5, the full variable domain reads DVKVTQSSRYLVKRTGEKVFLECVQDMDHENMFWYRQDPGLGLRLIYFSYDVKMKEKGDIPEGYSVSREKKERFSLILESASTNQTSMYLCASSLRAERRHFGDGTRLSIL.

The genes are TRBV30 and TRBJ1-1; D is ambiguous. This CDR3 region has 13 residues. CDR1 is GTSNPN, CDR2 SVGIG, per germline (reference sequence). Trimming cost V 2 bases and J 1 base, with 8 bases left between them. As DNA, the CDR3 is TGTGCCTGGAGTAGGACTGAGAACACTGAAGCTTTCTTT. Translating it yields CAWSRTENTEAFF.

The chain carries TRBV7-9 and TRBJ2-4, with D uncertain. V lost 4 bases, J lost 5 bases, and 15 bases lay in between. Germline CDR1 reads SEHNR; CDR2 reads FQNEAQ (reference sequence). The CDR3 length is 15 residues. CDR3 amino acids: CASSSLAQNENIQYF. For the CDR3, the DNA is TGTGCCAGCAGCTCATTAGCTCAAAACGAAAACATTCAGTACTTC.

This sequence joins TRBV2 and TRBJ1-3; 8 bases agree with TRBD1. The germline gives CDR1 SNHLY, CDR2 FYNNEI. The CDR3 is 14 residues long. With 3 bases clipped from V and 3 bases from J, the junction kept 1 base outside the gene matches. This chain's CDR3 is CASSETGDGNTIYF. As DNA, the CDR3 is TGTGCCAGCAGTGAGACAGGGGATGGAAACACCATATATTTT.

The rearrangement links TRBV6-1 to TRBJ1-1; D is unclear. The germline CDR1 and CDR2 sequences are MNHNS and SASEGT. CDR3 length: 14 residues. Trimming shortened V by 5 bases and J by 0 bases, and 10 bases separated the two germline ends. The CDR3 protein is CASSQRPLNTEAFF. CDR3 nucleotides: TGTGCCAGCAGTCAAAGGCCATTGAACACTGAAGCTTTCTTT.

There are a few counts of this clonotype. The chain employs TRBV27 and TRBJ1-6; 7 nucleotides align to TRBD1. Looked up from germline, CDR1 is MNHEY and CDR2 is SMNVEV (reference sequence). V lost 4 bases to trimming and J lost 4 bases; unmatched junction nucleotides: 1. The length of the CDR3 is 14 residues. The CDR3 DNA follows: TGTGCCAGCAGTTCGGGACAGTATAATTCACCCCTCCACTTT. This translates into CASSSGQYNSPLHF.

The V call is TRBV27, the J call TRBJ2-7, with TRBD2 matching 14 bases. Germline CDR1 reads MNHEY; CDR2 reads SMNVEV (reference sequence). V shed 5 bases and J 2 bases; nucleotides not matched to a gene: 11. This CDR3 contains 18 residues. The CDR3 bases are TGTGCCAGCAGTCTCCTCTACCGGACTAGCGGGAGGACCTACGAGCAGTACTTC. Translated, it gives CASSLLYRTSGRTYEQYF.

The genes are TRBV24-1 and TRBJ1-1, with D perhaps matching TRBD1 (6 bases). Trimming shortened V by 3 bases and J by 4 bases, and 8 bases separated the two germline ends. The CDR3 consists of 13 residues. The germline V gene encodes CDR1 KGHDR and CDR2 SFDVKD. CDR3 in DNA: TGTGCCACCAGTGATCGGACAGCCACTGAAGCTTTCTTT. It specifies CATSDRTATEAFF.

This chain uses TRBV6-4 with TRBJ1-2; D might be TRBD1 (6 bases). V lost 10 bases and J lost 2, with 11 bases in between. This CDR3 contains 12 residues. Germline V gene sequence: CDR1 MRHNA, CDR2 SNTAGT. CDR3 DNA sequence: TGTGCCACCTTGGGGGGCAACTATGGCTACACCTTC. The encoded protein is CATLGGNYGYTF.

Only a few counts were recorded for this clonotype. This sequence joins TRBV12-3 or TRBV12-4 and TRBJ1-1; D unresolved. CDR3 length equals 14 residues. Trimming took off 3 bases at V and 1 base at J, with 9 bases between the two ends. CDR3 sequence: CASSFVSGNTEAFF. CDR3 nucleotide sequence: TGTGCCAGCAGTTTCGTTTCCGGGAACACTGAAGCTTTCTTT.